One sample yielded the 19 T cell receptor beta chains listed below, sequenced in a study of T-cell reconstitution after alpha-beta-depleted transplantation in children. Unique molecular identifiers were used in preparing the TCRbeta library. TCRdb reprocessed the PCR reads with MiXCR, giving one entry per CDR3 protein. This table has approximately 640,000 distinct CDR3 sequences, around a sixth appearing once. Sequences were derived from PBMCs from the stem cell graft donor, sampled from the stem cell graft. The source is a human donor who donated a stem cell graft to a child with acute myeloid leukemia.

This clonotype was seen repeatedly, ten times or more. This chain connects TRBV20-1 to TRBJ2-4; D remains ambiguous. Trimming removed 1 base at V and 9 bases at J, with 13 bases between. Germline CDR1 DFQATT, CDR2 SNEGSKA (reference sequence). CDR3 size: 13 residues. CDR3 residues: CSARAKGNGIQYF. The CDR3 bases are TGCAGTGCTAGAGCAAAGGGCAACGGCATTCAGTACTTC.

The sample holds one count of this clonotype. The chain has TRBV14 and TRBJ2-1; unclear D gene. The germline V gene encodes CDR1 SGHDN and CDR2 FVKESK. V lost 3 bases and J 5 bases, leaving 8 bases between the germline ends. CDR3 length: 13 residues. The CDR3 spells CASSQNYHNEQFF. The CDR3 DNA follows: TGTGCCAGCAGCCAGAACTACCACAATGAGCAGTTCTTC.

This clonotype was seen many times. The chain uses TRBV29-1 and TRBJ2-5; D ambiguous. Looked up from germline, CDR1 is SQVTM and CDR2 is ANQGSEA. This CDR3 has 10 residues. The V gene lost 6 bases and the J gene lost 8 bases, with 10 bases spanning the gap. This CDR3 reads CSVTLGTQYF. The CDR3 DNA is TGCAGCGTCACCCTTGGCACCCAGTACTTC.

This clonotype was picked up many times. The chain is built from TRBV20-1 and TRBJ2-1; the D gene could be TRBD1 or TRBD2 (5 bases each). Trimming stripped 5 bases from V and 3 bases from J, with 17 bases between. From germline, CDR1 is DFQATT and CDR2 SNEGSKA (reference sequence). This CDR3 has 15 residues. CDR3 DNA: TGCAGTGCTGCCTTGAAGGGACCGGTCTACAATGAGCAGTTCTTC. It codes for CSAALKGPVYNEQFF.

This clonotype was counted ten times or more. The gene calls are TRBV20-1 and TRBJ2-7; D tentatively fits TRBD1 or TRBD2 (7 bases each). CDR1 and CDR2 from the germline V gene are DFQATT and SNEGSKA (reference sequence). The CDR3 loop spans 15 amino acids. V lost 1 base to trimming and J lost 2 bases, with 15 bases between them. DNA for the CDR3: TGCAGTGCTAGAGCCCGACAGGGAGGGCCCTACGAGCAGTACTTC. The encoded protein is CSARARQGGPYEQYF.

This clonotype was recorded at least ten times. One end of the junction fails to match germline, which may point to a read error. This chain joins TRBV7-2 and TRBJ2-5, with D perhaps matching TRBD1 or TRBD2 (5 bases each). The CDR3 totals 12 residues. From germline, CDR1 is SGHTA and CDR2 FQGNSA. The CDR3 spells CASSSSRGAQNF. CDR3 sequence (DNA): TGTGCCAGCAGCTCATCTAGAGGGGCCCAGAACTTC.

In this sample, this clonotype turned up many times. This chain connects TRBV5-1 to TRBJ1-5; TRBD1 matches 9 bases. Trimming at V came to 5 bases and at J to 6 bases, leaving 9 bases not matched to a gene. Germline CDR1 reads SGHRS; CDR2 reads YFSETQ. This CDR3 contains 15 residues. CDR3 residues: CASRLGDRDVQPQHF. The CDR3 region has the DNA TGCGCCAGCAGACTGGGGGACAGGGACGTTCAGCCCCAGCATTTT.

The table lists this clonotype with a count of one. The J gene is TRBJ2-3, the V gene TRBV18; D uncertain. The CDR3 spans 14 residues. Trimming pared 2 bases from V and 1 base from J, leaving 7 bases between. From germline, CDR1 is KGHSH and CDR2 LQKENI. The chain's CDR3 is CASSPFRGTDTQYF. The CDR3 bases are TGTGCCAGCTCACCATTTCGGGGCACAGATACGCAGTATTTT.

This clonotype turned up a few times. The chain has TRBV4-3 and TRBJ1-1; D gene ambiguous. The germline V gene encodes CDR1 LGHNA and CDR2 YSLEER. Trimming removed 3 bases from V and 6 bases from J, with 17 bases in between. The CDR3 consists of 15 residues. CDR3 DNA sequence: TGCGCCAGCAGCCAGGCCGACACAGAGATCGCTGAAGCTTTCTTT. It is translated as CASSQADTEIAEAFF.

This chain connects TRBV20-1 to TRBJ1-1; D uncertain. The CDR3 is made up of 19 amino acids. Germline-derived CDR1 and CDR2 are DFQATT and SNEGSKA (reference sequence). V gave up 1 base and J gave up 0 bases, with 24 bases separating them. In nucleotides, the CDR3 is TGCAGTGCTAGAGCTACGGGCAGGCCGCTCCGGATGATGAACACTGAAGCTTTCTTT. Translation gives CSARATGRPLRMMNTEAFF.

This clonotype was seen more than once but under ten times. The chain combines TRBV27 with TRBJ2-3; 11 positions match TRBD2. The CDR3 consists of 18 residues. Germline values: CDR1 MNHEY, CDR2 SMNVEV (reference sequence). With 4 bases clipped from V and 5 bases from J, the junction kept 14 bases outside the gene matches. The CDR3 sequence is CASSSRLSGGGSIDTQYF. CDR3 DNA: TGTGCCAGCAGTTCCAGACTTAGCGGGGGGGGGTCGATAGATACGCAGTATTTT.

Details on this clonotype: This clone may be a read error of a much larger clone one base away. The chain recombines TRBV20-1 with TRBJ1-2; D possibly corresponds to TRBD1 (5 bases). Per the germline V gene, CDR1 is DFQATT and CDR2 is SNEGSKA (reference sequence). This CDR3 spans 11 amino acids. The CDR3 here is CSAVRDAGYPF. The CDR3 DNA reads as TGCAGTGCTGTCCGGGACGCGGGCTACCCCTTC.

The rearrangement uses TRBV24-1 and TRBJ2-5; D might be TRBD1 or TRBD2, each matching 5 bases. V was clipped by 6 bases and J by 3 bases, with 19 bases between them. This CDR3 comprises 16 residues. Germline V gene lookup returns CDR1 KGHDR and CDR2 SFDVKD. The CDR3 loop is CATSPISRDGKETQYF. DNA for the CDR3: TGTGCCACCAGTCCAATTTCCAGGGACGGCAAAGAGACCCAGTACTTC.

This clonotype was picked up a small number of times. The DNA of the CDR3 is TGTGCCAGCAGCTCCGGGACTAGCGTCGACGTC. As protein: CASSSGTSVDV. The chain recombines TRBV5-6 with TRBJ2-7; 10 nucleotides agree with TRBD2. The CDR3 length is 11 residues. Germline V lookup: CDR1 SGHDT, CDR2 YYEEEE.

The chain carries TRBV6-5 and TRBJ1-4, with no clear D. Deletions cut 0 bases from V and 5 bases from J, with 10 bases between. Germline values: CDR1 MNHEY, CDR2 SVGAGI. CDR3 length: 15 residues. CDR3 in amino acids: CASSYSAETNEKLFF. The DNA of the CDR3 is TGTGCCAGCAGTTACTCGGCGGAGACGAATGAAAAACTGTTTTTT.

This clonotype was counted between two and nine times. The chain carries TRBV5-1 and TRBJ1-1, with D perhaps matching TRBD1 (5 bases). Deletions cut 5 bases from V and 3 bases from J, with 17 bases between. Germline V gene sequence: CDR1 SGHRS, CDR2 YFSETQ. The CDR3 is 15 residues long. CDR3 sequence: CASSPRPQGYTEAFF. CDR3 coding DNA: TGCGCCAGCAGTCCCCGACCCCAGGGCTACACTGAAGCTTTCTTT.

This clonotype was observed many times. The chain employs TRBV20-1 and TRBJ1-5, with D uncertain. This CDR3 comprises 14 residues. CDR1 and CDR2 from the germline V gene are DFQATT and SNEGSKA (reference sequence). V lost 4 bases to trimming and J lost 8 bases, with 18 bases between them. CDR3 in DNA: TGCAGTGCTACTCCGACTCAGGCTTGGGAGCCCCAGCATTTT. As protein: CSATPTQAWEPQHF.

This clonotype was recorded many times. The chain combines TRBV20-1 with TRBJ2-1; TRBD1 matches at 8 bases. Germline CDR1 and CDR2: DFQATT and SNEGSKA (reference sequence). The length of the CDR3 is 14 residues. The junction had 8 bases not matched to a gene; V was cut back by 6 bases and J by 4 bases. The CDR3 bases are TGCAGTGCGTTAGGACAGGGATCGTACAATGAGCAGTTCTTC. It is translated as CSALGQGSYNEQFF.

The chain uses TRBV10-3 and TRBJ2-7, with TRBD2 identical over 13 bases. V trimming: 2 bases; J trimming: 6 bases; junction bases outside the gene matches: 10. The CDR3 is 17 residues long. CDR1 ENHRY and CDR2 SYGVKD come from the germline V gene. CDR3: CAISEPGLAGASVEQYV. CDR3 DNA sequence: TGTGCCATCAGTGAGCCCGGACTAGCGGGGGCCTCTGTCGAGCAGTACGTC.